The 29 T cell receptor beta chains reported below all come from one sample, sequenced in a study of vaccination and CD4 T cells after COVID-19 (dated by TCRdb to the early 2020s). Receptor amplification or capture employed PCR. TCRdb lists the instrument as Illumina iSeq 100. DNA from cultured CD4+ T cells was subjected to TCR sequencing with the Oncomine TCR Beta short-read assay at the Johns Hopkins FTIC core. TCRdb redid the processing of the public reads, applying fastp at Q25 and MiXCR, and retained in-frame beta chains. Each CDR3 protein appears once, grouped with its most common genes and DNA. The sample table shows under 20,000 distinct CDR3 sequences, and 65% to 80% are seen once. Of the sample, about 17% is held by the ten largest clones. The antigens these receptors bind are not known. Read against the paper, the sample's treatment or condition label means: approximately 9-day PBMC culture with coronavirus spike peptide pools or control peptides (ViraFEST assay).

Sequencing used CD4+ T cells from blood, cultured in vitro, obtained after SARS-CoV-2 vaccination. The source is a human donor who received a COVID-19 vaccine.

This chain connects TRBV19 to TRBJ2-3; D might be TRBD1 or TRBD2, each matching 5 bases. The CDR3 is 12 residues long. The germline CDR1 and CDR2 sequences are LNHDA and SQIVND (reference sequence). V dropped 10 bases and J dropped 6 bases, with 14 bases sitting between them. In DNA form, the CDR3 reads TGTGCCACCAAGGGGACCGTGGATACGCAGTATTTT. Translating gives CATKGTVDTQYF.

This clonotype was seen a single time. V usage is TRBV15 and J usage is TRBJ1-3; TRBD1 matches at 7 bases. Germline CDR1 LNHNV, CDR2 YYDKDF (reference sequence). The CDR3 runs to 17 residues. V lost 3 bases and J lost 1; bases outside the gene matches: 9. CDR3 sequence reads: CATSSEGDRRSGNTIYF. CDR3 nucleotides: TGTGCCACCAGCAGTGAGGGGGACAGACGATCTGGAAACACCATATATTTT.

The chain recombines TRBV20-1 with TRBJ1-2; D unclear. V lost 7 bases to trimming and J lost 4 bases, with 13 bases between them. CDR3 length: 12 amino acids. CDR1 and CDR2 from the germline V gene are DFQATT and SNEGSKA (reference sequence). The CDR3 spells CSVSGPGYGYTF. As DNA, the CDR3 is TGCAGTGTATCTGGACCCGGCTATGGCTACACCTTC.

This clonotype was detected only once. V usage is TRBV5-1 and J usage is TRBJ2-3, with D possibly being TRBD1 or TRBD2 (5 bases each). V was shortened by 4 bases and J by 8 bases, with 17 bases between the two germline ends. In germline, CDR1 is SGHRS, CDR2 YFSETQ. CDR3 length: 14 residues. The DNA of the CDR3 is TGCGCCAGCAGCCCCGGGACCTTGGCGGGTACGCAGTATTTT. Its protein product is CASSPGTLAGTQYF.

The CDR3 protein is CASSSTSGGAEQFF. The CDR3 DNA is TGTGCCAGCAGTTCGACTAGCGGGGGGGCTGAGCAGTTCTTC. J is TRBJ2-1 and V is TRBV6-5; TRBD2 agrees at 14 bases. Germline CDR1 and CDR2: MNHEY and SVGAGI. The CDR3 runs to 14 residues. V was pared by 4 bases and J by 9 bases, with 2 bases of the junction left unmatched.

This rearrangement joins TRBV20-1 to TRBJ1-1, with a tentative D call TRBD1 (5 bases). The CDR3 covers 14 residues. The germline gives CDR1 DFQATT, CDR2 SNEGSKA (reference sequence). V was clipped by 0 bases and J by 1 base, with 9 bases between them. For the CDR3, the DNA is TGCAGTGCTAGAGAGGGGGATGGGAACACTGAAGCTTTCTTT. This translates into CSAREGDGNTEAFF.

This clonotype has more than one count but fewer than ten. The chain is built from TRBV7-9 and TRBJ2-3; D could derive from TRBD1 or TRBD2 (5 bases each). Trimming left V 1 base short and J 14 bases short, with 10 bases between. Germline CDR1 SEHNR, CDR2 FQNEAQ (reference sequence). There are 11 residues in the CDR3. CDR3 residues: CASSLGGARYF. As DNA, the CDR3 is TGTGCCAGCAGCTTAGGAGGGGCTCGGTATTTT.

The chain carries TRBV30 and TRBJ1-6; D perhaps matches TRBD1 (6 bases). Germline V gene lookup returns CDR1 GTSNPN and CDR2 SVGIG (reference sequence). The CDR3 sequence is 15 residues long. V was pared by 0 bases and J by 6 bases, with 12 bases between. The CDR3 protein is CAWSVNRATNSPLHF. The CDR3 nucleotides are TGTGCCTGGAGTGTCAACAGGGCCACTAATTCACCCCTCCACTTT.

The V call is TRBV12-3 or TRBV12-4, the J call TRBJ1-1, with D unresolved. The germline V and J ends were trimmed by 0 bases and 1 base, with 6 bases remaining between them. The CDR3 spans 14 residues. The CDR3 coding sequence is TGTGCCAGCAGTTTAGCGGGCCCGAACACTGAAGCTTTCTTT. Protein: CASSLAGPNTEAFF.

This clonotype was detected a few times. The chain combines TRBV19 with TRBJ1-2, with D unresolved. Per germline, CDR1 LNHDA and CDR2 SQIVND (reference sequence). This CDR3 has 11 residues. The V gene lost 5 bases and the J gene lost 7 bases, with 8 bases spanning the gap. The CDR3 DNA is TGTGCCAGTAGTCGGGGAGTTGGCTACACCTTC. It is translated as CASSRGVGYTF.

The rearrangement uses TRBV19 and TRBJ1-5; D call uncertain. The CDR3 contains 14 residues. Germline CDR1 LNHDA, CDR2 SQIVND (reference sequence). The V end was cut by 4 bases, the J end by 3 bases, with 10 bases between. The CDR3 loop reads CASSTRANNQPQHF. The CDR3 DNA is TGTGCCAGTAGTACCCGTGCGAACAATCAGCCCCAGCATTTT.

This clonotype has a single count. The genes are TRBV15 and TRBJ1-5; no firm D call. V lost 0 bases and J lost 6, with 12 bases in between. This CDR3 region has 15 residues. Germline V gene sequence: CDR1 LNHNV, CDR2 YYDKDF (reference sequence). CDR3 DNA: TGTGCCACCAGCAGAGATCCTGGGGAAAGTCAGCCCCAGCATTTT. Translated, it gives CATSRDPGESQPQHF. The full variable domain, with the rest looked up from reference TRBV15 and TRBJ1-5, is DAMVIQNPRYQVTQFGKPVTLSCSQTLNHNVMYWYQQKSSQAPKLLFHYYDKDFNNEADTPDNFQSRRPNTSFCFLDIRSPGLGDTAMYLCATSRDPGESQPQHFGDGTRLSIL.

This clonotype has a single count. CDR3 sequence reads: CSARPASGVNTGELFF. CDR3 DNA sequence: TGCAGTGCTAGGCCGGCTAGCGGGGTAAACACCGGGGAGCTGTTTTTT. This chain uses TRBV20-1 with TRBJ2-2; 9 bases are a match to TRBD2. Germline-derived CDR1 and CDR2 are DFQATT and SNEGSKA (reference sequence). V lost 3 bases to trimming and J lost 2 bases; unmatched junction nucleotides: 7. This CDR3 contains 16 residues.

J is TRBJ2-3 and V is TRBV21-1; the table assigns TRBD1, which was not confirmed against the DNA. TRBV21-1 is labeled a pseudogene. There are 16 residues in the CDR3. DNA for the CDR3: TGTGCCAGCAGCAAATCAGTTCTCTGTCGCACAGATACGCAGTATTTT. Translation gives CASSKSVLCRTDTQYF.

This chain connects TRBV2 to TRBJ2-5; D is perhaps TRBD2 (6 bases). Germline CDR1 reads SNHLY; CDR2 reads FYNNEI. V shed 6 bases and J shed 3 bases, with 17 bases lying between them. The CDR3 covers 15 residues. CDR3 sequence: CASRGTTGLKETQYF. The CDR3 DNA is TGTGCCAGCAGAGGCACTACGGGACTTAAAGAGACCCAGTACTTC.

This clonotype was counted between two and nine times. The chain links TRBV19 to TRBJ1-5; D is unresolved. The CDR3 contains 15 residues. CDR1 is LNHDA, CDR2 SQIVND, per germline (reference sequence). Trimming left V 7 bases short and J 0 bases short, with 13 bases between. CDR3 DNA sequence: TGTGCCAGTACAGGACTCACGTATAGCAATCAGCCCCAGCATTTT. The encoded protein is CASTGLTYSNQPQHF.

This clonotype was observed a handful of times. This sequence joins TRBV27 and TRBJ1-1; D gene ambiguous. The CDR3 covers 14 residues. Germline CDR1 and CDR2: MNHEY and SMNVEV (reference sequence). Between the trimmed V and J ends, which lost 2 bases and 4 bases, there was a span of 11 bases. CDR3 nucleotides: TGTGCCAGCAGTTTAATTAGTATCGGCACTGAAGCTTTCTTT. Its translation is CASSLISIGTEAFF.

The chain couples TRBV7-2 to TRBJ2-2; tentative D call: TRBD1 (6 bases). The CDR3 extends over 16 amino acids. Trimming cost V 6 bases and J 1 base, with 15 bases left between them. Germline assignment: CDR1 SGHTA and CDR2 FQGNSA. The CDR3 sequence is CASSHPQTGNTGELFF. The CDR3 DNA follows: TGTGCCAGCAGTCACCCACAGACAGGGAACACCGGGGAGCTGTTTTTT. Variable domain in full (rest from reference TRBV7-2 and TRBJ2-2): GAGVSQSPSNKVTEKGKDVELRCDPISGHTALYWYRQSLGQGLEFLIYFQGNSAPDKSGLPSDRFSAERTGGSVSTLTIQRTQQEDSAVYLCASSHPQTGNTGELFFGEGSRLTVL.

In its sample, this clonotype was seen a few times. The chain uses TRBV7-8 and TRBJ1-2, with D perhaps TRBD1 (5 bases). The germline CDR1 and CDR2 sequences are SGHVS and FQNEAQ. V lost 0 bases to trimming and J lost 8 bases, with 10 bases between them. The length of the CDR3 is 13 residues. The CDR3 is CASSLAGEGGYTF. The CDR3, as DNA: TGTGCCAGCAGCTTAGCAGGGGAGGGGGGCTACACCTTC.

The rearrangement links TRBV29-1 to TRBJ1-2, with a tentative D call TRBD1 (5 bases). Trimming shortened V by 5 bases and J by 8 bases, and 15 bases separated the two germline ends. The length of the CDR3 is 12 residues. The V gene's germline CDR1 is SQVTM and CDR2 ANQGSEA. In DNA form, the CDR3 reads TGCAGCGTTATCACAGGAAGGTCCGGCTACACCTTC. This codes for CSVITGRSGYTF.

V and J are TRBV2 and TRBJ1-2, with D maybe TRBD1 (5 bases). Germline V gene sequence: CDR1 SNHLY, CDR2 FYNNEI. Trimming pared 4 bases from V and 1 base from J, leaving 13 bases between. The CDR3 sequence is 15 residues long. DNA for the CDR3: TGTGCCAGCAGTGGTTTTCCGCAGGGTAACTATGGCTACACCTTC. Its protein product is CASSGFPQGNYGYTF.

The chain's CDR3 is CAWSVKGRNYGYTF. The CDR3 coding sequence is TGTGCCTGGAGTGTAAAGGGGAGAAACTATGGCTACACCTTC. The rearrangement links TRBV30 to TRBJ1-2, with D possibly being TRBD1 (5 bases). V lost 0 bases and J lost 2, with 10 bases in between. The CDR3 runs to 14 residues. Germline V gene sequence: CDR1 GTSNPN, CDR2 SVGIG (reference sequence).

The chain is built from TRBV6-1 and TRBJ1-5; weak D call: TRBD1 (5 bases). CDR1 is MNHNS, CDR2 SASEGT, per germline. Trimming left V 7 bases short and J 5 bases short, with 21 bases between. This CDR3 has 16 amino acids. CDR3 sequence reads: CASTSYAGGGYQPQHF. Here the CDR3 DNA reads TGTGCCAGCACCTCGTATGCGGGGGGGGGGTATCAGCCCCAGCATTTT.

The chain uses TRBV20-1 and TRBJ2-2, with 7 bases fitting TRBD2. Germline CDR1 reads DFQATT; CDR2 reads SNEGSKA (reference sequence). This CDR3 has 14 amino acids. The V and J ends lost 2 bases and 5 bases, in that order; junction bases with no gene match: 5. This CDR3 reads CSARYQGGTGELFF. CDR3 bases: TGCAGTGCTAGATATCAGGGAGGGACCGGGGAGCTGTTTTTT.

The chain recombines TRBV30 with TRBJ1-4; D is ambiguous. Germline values: CDR1 GTSNPN, CDR2 SVGIG (reference sequence). This CDR3 contains 12 residues. Deletions cut 0 bases from V and 7 bases from J, with 6 bases between. In DNA form, the CDR3 reads TGTGCCTGGAGTGTACCGCTTGAAAAACTGTTTTTT. This codes for CAWSVPLEKLFF.

The chain employs TRBV7-2 and TRBJ2-3, with 10 bases aligning to TRBD2. The CDR3 is made up of 15 amino acids. Germline values: CDR1 SGHTA, CDR2 FQGNSA. V lost 4 bases to trimming and J lost 2 bases; unmatched junction nucleotides: 3. This CDR3 is CASSSGLADTDTQYF. Written as DNA, the CDR3 is TGTGCCAGCAGCTCAGGACTAGCGGACACAGATACGCAGTATTTT.

The chain is built from TRBV5-1 and TRBJ2-1, with TRBD2 identical over 10 bases. This CDR3 comprises 16 residues. Germline CDR1 SGHRS, CDR2 YFSETQ. J lost 7 bases, V lost 4 bases, and 11 bases had no gene match. CDR3 sequence (DNA): TGCGCCAGCAGCGCCAGAACGGGACTAGCGATAAATGAGCAGTTCTTC. Its translation: CASSARTGLAINEQFF.

This clonotype was observed a few times. The V gene is TRBV20-1, the J gene TRBJ1-2; 10 bases line up with TRBD1. The V segment lost 1 base and the J segment 14 bases; nucleotides outside the gene matches: 10. Germline lookup yields CDR1 DFQATT and CDR2 SNEGSKA (reference sequence). The CDR3 totals 13 residues. The CDR3 DNA reads TGCAGTGCTAGAGCCAAAGACAGGGGGCAGAGAACCTTC. Its protein product is CSARAKDRGQRTF.

The chain carries TRBV20-1 and TRBJ2-5, with TRBD2 matching over 7 bases. The CDR3 spans 15 residues. The germline gives CDR1 DFQATT, CDR2 SNEGSKA (reference sequence). V shed 5 bases and J 2 bases; nucleotides not matched to a gene: 11. In DNA form, the CDR3 reads TGCAGTGCTGGCCCCCTAGCGGTGAGACAAGAGACCCAGTACTTC. Its protein product is CSAGPLAVRQETQYF.